Presented here are 25 T cell receptor beta chains from one specimen sequenced in a study of CD8+ T cells in alopecia areata. Treatment reported: oral pan-JAK inhibitor, 5-10 mg twice daily. Extraction of RNA preceded its reverse transcription into cDNA, which served as the sequencing template. The table came from immunoSEQ multiplex PCR; TCRdb's copy has only in-frame clones and leaves some out. The sample includes some 190,000 clones, about half seen only once; the top ten take 10%. Specimen: CD8+ T cells sorted from blood, collected around week 54, from a patient treated with tofacitinib. The receptors here all came from a human donor with alopecia areata.

This clone was counted a few times. The gene calls are TRBV4-3 and TRBJ2-1; 10 nucleotides line up with TRBD1. J lost 6 bases, V lost 4 bases, and 9 bases had no gene match. The CDR3 covers 16 residues. From germline, CDR1 is LGHNA and CDR2 YSLEER. CDR3 amino acids: CASSRLGDRGTNEQFF. The CDR3 bases are TGCGCCAGCAGCCGCCTCGGGGACAGGGGTACCAATGAGCAGTTCTTC.

This clone came up a few times. This chain joins TRBV10-3 and TRBJ2-7, with no clear D. Per germline, CDR1 ENHRY and CDR2 SYGVKD. Trimming took 10 bases from V and 0 from J, leaving 13 bases between them. The CDR3 is 13 amino acids. The chain's CDR3 is CATTSATSYEQYF. In nucleotides, the CDR3 is TGTGCCACGACCTCCGCGACCTCCTACGAGCAGTACTTC.

This rearrangement joins TRBV13 to TRBJ2-4, with D perhaps TRBD2 (6 bases). V lost 1 base and J 8 bases, leaving 18 bases between the germline ends. The CDR3 runs to 16 residues. Germline V gene lookup returns CDR1 PRHDT and CDR2 FYEKMQ (reference sequence). CDR3 protein: CASSLAVSSEVDIQYF. Written as DNA, the CDR3 is TGTGCCAGCAGCTTAGCTGTCTCTAGCGAGGTAGACATTCAGTACTTC.

The chain uses TRBV14 and TRBJ1-1, with 7 bases fitting TRBD1. CDR3 length equals 13 residues. V dropped 6 bases and J dropped 3; count of bases not matched to a gene: 4. Per the germline V gene, CDR1 is SGHDN and CDR2 is FVKESK. The CDR3 nucleotides are TGTGCCAGCAGGCAGACAGGGCACACTGAAGCTTTCTTT. This translates into CASRQTGHTEAFF.

The chain has TRBV7-8 and TRBJ1-5; D uncertain. The CDR3 covers 14 residues. V lost 8 bases and J lost 7, with 18 bases in between. The germline CDR1 and CDR2 sequences are SGHVS and FQNEAQ. For the CDR3, the DNA is TGTGCCAGCTCAGCTTACAGCAAACCGCAGCCCCAGCATTTT. Translating gives CASSAYSKPQPQHF. The full variable domain, in which reference TRBV7-8 and TRBJ1-5 provide the parts outside the CDR3, is GAGVSQSPRYKVAKRGQDVALRCDPISGHVSLFWYQQALGQGPEFLTYFQNEAQLDKSGLPSDRFFAERPEGSVSTLKIQRTQQEDSAVYLCASSAYSKPQPQHFGDGTRLSIL.

The V gene is TRBV7-8, the J gene TRBJ2-1; 7 bases line up with TRBD1. From germline, CDR1 is SGHVS and CDR2 FQNEAQ. The CDR3 extends over 16 amino acids. V lost 1 base and J lost 7; bases outside the gene matches: 10. The CDR3, as DNA: TGTGCCAGCAGCTTAGATAGGGCACAGGGGATTAATGAGCAGTTCTTC. Amino acids: CASSLDRAQGINEQFF.

The table lists this clone with a few counts. The genes are TRBV25-1 and TRBJ1-5; D call uncertain. With 3 bases removed from V and 2 bases from J, the gap between germline ends came to 14 bases. CDR1 MGHDK and CDR2 SYGVNS come from the germline V gene. This CDR3 contains 16 residues. CDR3: CASSEHSGLGNQPQHF. The CDR3 nucleotides are TGTGCCAGCAGTGAGCATTCCGGGTTAGGCAATCAGCCCCAGCATTTT.

The chain carries TRBV4-1 and TRBJ2-5, with D unclear. This CDR3 contains 15 residues. Germline CDR1 is MGHRA and CDR2 is YSYEKL. V gave up 0 bases and J gave up 4 bases, with 12 bases separating them. The CDR3 spells CASSQEPAERETQYF. CDR3 coding DNA: TGCGCCAGCAGCCAAGAGCCGGCAGAGAGAGAGACCCAGTACTTC.

V is TRBV4-1 and J is TRBJ2-5, with D possibly TRBD2 on 5 matching bases. Trimming took off 6 bases at V and 0 bases at J, with 8 bases between the two ends. Germline V gene lookup returns CDR1 MGHRA and CDR2 YSYEKL. CDR3 length: 13 amino acids. The chain's CDR3 is CASRQTNQETQYF. The CDR3 nucleotides are TGCGCCAGCAGACAGACTAACCAAGAGACCCAGTACTTC.

The V gene is TRBV27, the J gene TRBJ2-7; D might be TRBD2 (5 bases). Germline values: CDR1 MNHEY, CDR2 SMNVEV (reference sequence). The length of the CDR3 is 14 residues. Trimming pared 5 bases from V and 1 base from J, leaving 12 bases between. CDR3 nucleotide sequence: TGTGCCAGCAGTAAGGGAGTCTGGTCCTACGAGCAGTACTTC. Encoded protein: CASSKGVWSYEQYF.

The gene calls are TRBV7-8 and TRBJ2-7; D unresolved. CDR1 and CDR2 from the germline V gene are SGHVS and FQNEAQ. The CDR3 totals 13 residues. V shed 5 bases and J shed 0 bases, with 8 bases lying between them. The CDR3 is CASSGGFSYEQYF. As DNA, the CDR3 is TGTGCCAGCAGCGGCGGATTCTCCTACGAGCAGTACTTC.

The chain couples TRBV27 to TRBJ2-7, with D possibly TRBD1 on 5 matching bases. V was clipped by 5 bases and J by 0 bases, with 11 bases between them. The CDR3 spans 14 residues. The germline CDR1 and CDR2 sequences are MNHEY and SMNVEV (reference sequence). Here the CDR3 DNA reads TGTGCCAGCAGTCCTCTGGGGCTCTCCTACGAGCAGTACTTC. Protein sequence: CASSPLGLSYEQYF.

There are a few counts of this clone. V usage is TRBV5-1 and J usage is TRBJ2-5, with D maybe TRBD2 (5 bases). V lost 0 bases and J lost 1, with 7 bases in between. Germline values: CDR1 SGHRS, CDR2 YFSETQ. The CDR3 spans 14 residues. The CDR3 coding sequence is TGCGCCAGCAGCTTGGGAGGGTTCCAAGAGACCCAGTACTTC. This gives the protein CASSLGGFQETQYF. The entire variable domain, with the rest obtained from reference TRBV5-1 and TRBJ2-5, is as follows: KAGVTQTPRYLIKTRGQQVTLSCSPISGHRSVSWYQQTPGQGLQFLFEYFSETQRNKGNFPGRFSGRQFSNSRSEMNVSTLELGDSALYLCASSLGGFQETQYFGPGTRLLVL.

The chain couples TRBV29-1 to TRBJ2-3; D gene unclear. V dropped 6 bases and J dropped 2 bases, with 3 bases sitting between them. Looked up from germline, CDR1 is SQVTM and CDR2 is ANQGSEA. The CDR3 is made up of 10 amino acids. The CDR3 here is CSVLTDTQYF. The CDR3 nucleotides are TGCAGCGTCCTCACAGATACGCAGTATTTT.

A note on this clone: Other DNA sequences from this sample encode an identical CDR3 as well. The rearrangement links TRBV6-1 to TRBJ2-5, with 11 bases fitting TRBD2. This CDR3 spans 15 amino acids. V shed 4 bases, J shed 1 base, and the junction held 2 bases outside the gene matches. CDR1 is MNHNS, CDR2 SASEGT, per germline. This chain's CDR3 is CASSALAGGQETQYF. The CDR3 coding sequence is TGTGCCAGCAGTGCCCTAGCGGGGGGCCAAGAGACCCAGTACTTC.

This clone was detected only a few times. The chain joins TRBV9 to TRBJ2-1; D is possibly TRBD2 (5 bases). V gave up 6 bases and J gave up 0 bases, with 10 bases separating them. The CDR3 covers 14 residues. Per germline, CDR1 SGDLS and CDR2 YYNGEE. CDR3 sequence (DNA): TGTGCCAGCAACCCGGGGAGCTCCTACAATGAGCAGTTCTTC. Residues: CASNPGSSYNEQFF.

This clone was observed a few times. The chain carries TRBV2 and TRBJ2-5; 9 positions match TRBD2. Germline assignment: CDR1 SNHLY and CDR2 FYNNEI. V lost 2 bases, J lost 4 bases, and 11 bases stayed unmatched. There are 17 residues in the CDR3. The chain's CDR3 is CASSEFSSGEVRETQYF. DNA of the CDR3: TGTGCCAGCAGTGAATTTTCTAGCGGGGAGGTTCGAGAGACCCAGTACTTC.

V is TRBV14 and J is TRBJ2-1; no reliable D call. CDR1 and CDR2 (germline): SGHDN, FVKESK. Trimming left V 1 base short and J 3 bases short, with 16 bases between. This CDR3 is 17 amino acids long. In DNA, the CDR3 is TGTGCCAGCAGCCAAGTACACGGAGTCGGTAGCTACAATGAGCAGTTCTTC. Protein sequence: CASSQVHGVGSYNEQFF.

The chain uses TRBV30 and TRBJ1-6, with a weak D call TRBD1 (6 bases). V was cut by 5 bases and J by 8 bases, with 22 bases left in between. The CDR3 loop spans 16 amino acids. Germline V lookup: CDR1 GTSNPN, CDR2 SVGIG (reference sequence). The chain's CDR3 is CAWCPSADSGYSPLHF. CDR3 DNA: TGTGCCTGGTGCCCTTCGGCGGACAGTGGTTATTCACCCCTCCACTTT.

A single count supports this clone. The V gene is TRBV5-6, the J gene TRBJ2-7; weak D call: TRBD2 (6 bases). Trimming shortened V by 4 bases and J by 4 bases, and 12 bases separated the two germline ends. CDR1 and CDR2 from the germline V gene are SGHDT and YYEEEE. This CDR3 comprises 13 residues. The CDR3 here is CASSQGGLYEQYF. The CDR3 DNA is TGTGCCAGCAGCCAAGGAGGGTTATACGAGCAGTACTTC.

The rearrangement uses TRBV7-9 and TRBJ2-7; D may correspond to TRBD1 or TRBD2 (5 bases each). CDR1 and CDR2 (germline): SEHNR, FQNEAQ (reference sequence). The CDR3 totals 15 residues. V was shortened by 5 bases and J by 6 bases, with 20 bases between the two germline ends. The CDR3 region is CASSTSTGPPGEQYF. The CDR3, as DNA: TGTGCCAGCAGCACATCCACGGGGCCCCCAGGCGAGCAGTACTTC.

Only one count was recorded for this clone. The V and J genes are TRBV29-1 and TRBJ1-5; D is perhaps TRBD1 (6 bases). The CDR3 extends over 14 amino acids. Trimming cost V 5 bases and J 7 bases, with 18 bases left between them. Looked up from germline, CDR1 is SQVTM and CDR2 is ANQGSEA. In DNA, the CDR3 is TGCAGCGTTACGTGGGGGCGCGGATTACAGCCCCAGCATTTT. This sequence encodes CSVTWGRGLQPQHF.

V gene TRBV5-1 combines with J gene TRBJ1-2; no firm D call. Per the germline V gene, CDR1 is SGHRS and CDR2 is YFSETQ. The V end lost 0 bases, the J end lost 2 bases, and 11 bases lay between the germline ends. This CDR3 comprises 15 residues. CDR3 in amino acids: CASSLGGNENYGYTF. CDR3 coding DNA: TGCGCCAGCAGCTTGGGGGGTAATGAAAACTATGGCTACACCTTC.

This clone showed up just a few times. The rearrangement uses TRBV7-2 and TRBJ2-3; no firm D call. Trimming cost V 3 bases and J 1 base, with 5 bases left between them. The CDR3 contains 13 residues. Germline CDR1 and CDR2: SGHTA and FQGNSA. This CDR3 is CASSFSGTDTQYF. Here the CDR3 DNA reads TGTGCCAGCAGCTTTTCGGGCACAGATACGCAGTATTTT.

The genes are TRBV4-3 and TRBJ2-3; no clear D. The CDR3 has 13 amino acids. Germline V gene sequence: CDR1 LGHNA, CDR2 YSLEER. The germline V and J ends were trimmed by 4 bases and 6 bases, with 11 bases remaining between them. CDR3 sequence reads: CASSLDGVDTQYF. The CDR3 DNA reads TGCGCCAGCAGCCTAGATGGGGTGGATACGCAGTATTTT.